The next 16 T cell receptor beta chains were all read from a single sample in a study of memory CD4+ T cells and cytomegalovirus serostatus. Single viable CD3+CD4+CD8-CD45RO+ cells were sorted as the memory CD4+ T cells. The assay was immunoSEQ multiplex PCR, and TCRdb's table has in-frame clones only and misses some. The sample lists approximately 53,000 clones; over 75% were seen once. Sequenced input: memory CD4+ T cells from blood. The receptors stem from an adult in good health and CMV-seronegative.

The chain is built from TRBV27 and TRBJ1-2, with a weak D call TRBD1 (5 bases). Germline-derived CDR1 and CDR2 are MNHEY and SMNVEV (reference sequence). Trimming cost V 6 bases and J 8 bases, with 16 bases left between them. This CDR3 spans 13 amino acids. CDR3 nucleotides: TGTGCCAGCAGCTCCCGGGGGGAGGCGGGCTACACCTTC. It encodes CASSSRGEAGYTF.

The chain has TRBV6-6 and TRBJ1-1; the D gene is possibly TRBD1 (5 bases). V lost 7 bases, J lost 1 base, and 7 bases lay in between. CDR3 length: 12 amino acids. Germline lookup yields CDR1 MNHNY and CDR2 SVGAGI (reference sequence). This CDR3 reads CASNTGNTEAFF. CDR3 DNA: TGTGCCAGCAATACAGGGAACACTGAAGCTTTCTTT.

The chain couples TRBV19 to TRBJ2-1; a weak D match, TRBD2 (6 bases). V gave up 7 bases and J gave up 7 bases, with 23 bases separating them. The germline gives CDR1 LNHDA, CDR2 SQIVND (reference sequence). The CDR3 covers 16 residues. CDR3 DNA sequence: TGTGCCAGTACTACAACTCGTATTTTACGGGGGAATGAGCAGTTCTTC. The encoded protein is CASTTTRILRGNEQFF. The full variable domain, rest sourced from reference TRBV19 and TRBJ2-1, is DGGITQSPKYLFRKEGQNVTLSCEQNLNHDAMYWYRQDPGQGLRLIYYSQIVNDFQKGDIAEGYSVSREKKESFPLTVTSAQKNPTAFYLCASTTTRILRGNEQFFGPGTRLTVL.

This chain links TRBV5-4 with TRBJ1-1; D ambiguous. This CDR3 region has 12 residues. V gave up 1 base and J gave up 6 bases, with 7 bases separating them. Per germline, CDR1 SGHNT and CDR2 YYREEE (reference sequence). The CDR3 sequence: CASSLFSAEAFF. CDR3 coding DNA: TGTGCCAGCAGCTTGTTCTCCGCTGAAGCTTTCTTT.

This sequence joins TRBV5-1 and TRBJ1-1, with a tentative D call TRBD1 (5 bases). V lost 3 bases and J 7 bases, leaving 13 bases between the germline ends. The CDR3 totals 13 residues. Germline V gene lookup returns CDR1 SGHRS and CDR2 YFSETQ. CDR3 DNA sequence: TGCGCCAGCAGCTCCGAAGGGCAGGGTGAAGCTTTCTTT. This sequence encodes CASSSEGQGEAFF.

The CDR3 bases are TGTGCCAGCAGCCTTCTGACCGAGACCGGGGAGCTGTTTTTT. It codes for CASSLLTETGELFF. The chain has TRBV7-2 and TRBJ2-2, with D unresolved. Germline V lookup: CDR1 SGHTA, CDR2 FQGNSA. The CDR3 has 14 residues. V lost 5 bases and J 5 bases, leaving 12 bases between the germline ends.

This clone was detected only once. This CDR3 reads CASSWTGGETQYF. The CDR3 nucleotides are TGTGCCAGCAGCTGGACCGGAGGGGAGACCCAGTACTTC. V and J are TRBV5-5 and TRBJ2-5, with D maybe TRBD2 (6 bases). Germline lookup yields CDR1 SGHKS and CDR2 YYEKEE (reference sequence). This CDR3 comprises 13 residues. V was clipped by 3 bases and J by 5 bases, with 11 bases between them.

The rearrangement uses TRBV10-3 and TRBJ2-5; D unclear. The CDR3 has 12 residues. With 5 bases removed from V and 1 base from J, the gap between germline ends came to 5 bases. CDR1 is ENHRY, CDR2 SYGVKD, per germline. CDR3 residues: CAISRGQETQYF. The DNA of the CDR3 is TGTGCCATCAGTCGCGGCCAAGAGACCCAGTACTTC.

The chain carries TRBV9 and TRBJ1-4; D is unresolved. The germline V gene has CDR1 SGDLS and CDR2 YYNGEE. The CDR3 consists of 14 residues. The V and J ends lost 4 bases and 10 bases respectively, with 17 bases between them. CDR3 region: CASSPAGTSGKLFF. The CDR3, as DNA: TGTGCCAGCAGCCCCGCGGGCACCTCAGGAAAACTGTTTTTT.

The rearrangement uses TRBV11-2 and TRBJ2-3; D not certain. CDR1 SGHAT and CDR2 FQNNGV come from the germline V gene. This CDR3 is 15 amino acids long. Trimming took off 0 bases at V and 0 bases at J, with 7 bases between the two ends. CDR3 in amino acids: CASSLEAYSTDTQYF. The CDR3 DNA is TGTGCCAGCAGCTTAGAAGCTTATAGCACAGATACGCAGTATTTT.

This rearrangement joins TRBV6-5 to TRBJ2-1, with a possible D match to TRBD1 (5 bases). With 6 bases removed from V and 1 base from J, the gap between germline ends came to 7 bases. Germline V gene lookup returns CDR1 MNHEY and CDR2 SVGAGI. The CDR3 loop spans 13 amino acids. The CDR3 DNA is TGTGCCAGCAGAAGGACATCCTACAATGAGCAGTTCTTC. It encodes CASRRTSYNEQFF.

J is TRBJ2-3 and V is TRBV11-2; D possibly corresponds to TRBD1 (5 bases). The CDR3 has 15 residues. Germline CDR1 reads SGHAT; CDR2 reads FQNNGV. Trimming took off 1 base at V and 2 bases at J, with 10 bases between the two ends. As DNA, the CDR3 is TGTGCCAGCAGCTTAGCTGGGGCCCTCACAGATACGCAGTATTTT. It translates to CASSLAGALTDTQYF.

This clone was seen more than once but under ten times. The rearrangement uses TRBV30 and TRBJ2-5; 7 bases align to TRBD2. Trimming removed 2 bases from V and 5 bases from J; junction bases left unmatched: 8. Germline V gene sequence: CDR1 GTSNPN, CDR2 SVGIG (reference sequence). This CDR3 contains 14 residues. The chain's CDR3 is CAWSPDFGGETQYF. DNA of the CDR3: TGTGCCTGGAGTCCCGATTTCGGGGGGGAGACCCAGTACTTC.

The V call is TRBV19, the J call TRBJ1-3; D call uncertain. CDR3 size: 16 residues. The germline V gene encodes CDR1 LNHDA and CDR2 SQIVND (reference sequence). V lost 2 bases, J lost 0 bases, and 11 bases lay in between. CDR3: CASSIRTQSSGNTIYF. The DNA of the CDR3 is TGTGCCAGTAGTATAAGGACCCAAAGCTCTGGAAACACCATATATTTT.

The rearrangement links TRBV28 to TRBJ1-4; a possible D gene is TRBD1 (5 bases). From germline, CDR1 is MDHEN and CDR2 SYDVKM. The length of the CDR3 is 15 residues. V was trimmed by 5 bases and J by 6 bases, leaving 16 bases between them. CDR3 sequence (DNA): TGTGCCAGCAGTCAACAACAGGCCGGAGATGAAAAACTGTTTTTT. Its protein is CASSQQQAGDEKLFF.

This clone was detected only a few times. The CDR3 DNA follows: TGTGCCAGTAGCGCGGGACAGGGGTATGGCTACACCTTC. It yields the protein CASSAGQGYGYTF. The rearrangement joins TRBV19 to TRBJ1-2, with TRBD1 identical over 10 bases. Germline CDR1 and CDR2: LNHDA and SQIVND (reference sequence). Trimming took 6 bases from V and 5 from J; bases not matched to a gene: 3. The CDR3 has 13 amino acids. Using reference TRBV19 and TRBJ1-2 for the parts outside the CDR3, the full variable domain is DGGITQSPKYLFRKEGQNVTLSCEQNLNHDAMYWYRQDPGQGLRLIYYSQIVNDFQKGDIAEGYSVSREKKESFPLTVTSAQKNPTAFYLCASSAGQGYGYTFGSGTRLTVV.